The 23 T cell receptor beta chains given below trace back to one sample, sequenced in a study of beta chain features in type 1 diabetes. The entirety of the isolated RNA underwent reverse transcription, so expressed TCRB transcripts were sequenced. Method: immunoSEQ multiplex PCR; TCRdb's copy keeps in-frame clones and lacks some. The sample yields under 950,000 clones, 15% to 20% seen once. Material for sequencing was naive CD4+ T cells from blood. The receptors shown here come from a woman under 30 in good health.

The V call is TRBV20-1, the J call TRBJ1-2; D unclear. Germline CDR1 and CDR2: DFQATT and SNEGSKA (reference sequence). Trimming pared 4 bases from V and 5 bases from J, leaving 5 bases between. The CDR3 spans 10 residues. CDR3 nucleotides: TGCAGTGCTATCTCGTATGGCTACACCTTC. Translated, it gives CSAISYGYTF.

The CDR3 loop is CASSFWLMNTEAFF. The DNA for the CDR3 is TGTGCCAGCAGCTTTTGGCTTATGAACACTGAAGCTTTCTTT. The chain carries TRBV5-6 and TRBJ1-1; no reliable D call. V lost 2 bases and J 0 bases, leaving 8 bases between the germline ends. Germline-derived CDR1 and CDR2 are SGHDT and YYEEEE. The CDR3 is 14 residues long.

This clone was seen only a few times. The V and J genes are TRBV7-3 and TRBJ2-5; D may be TRBD2 (5 bases). Germline V gene sequence: CDR1 SGHTA, CDR2 FQGTGA. V lost 3 bases and J 4 bases, leaving 9 bases between the germline ends. The CDR3 length is 13 residues. This CDR3 is CASSFSGSETQYF. CDR3 coding DNA: TGTGCCAGCAGCTTCTCGGGGTCAGAGACCCAGTACTTC.

The rearrangement joins TRBV4-2 to TRBJ1-3, with D possibly TRBD1 on 5 matching bases. The CDR3 length is 19 residues. Germline V gene data show CDR1 as LGHNA and CDR2 as YNFKEQ. Trimming took 0 bases from V and 0 from J, leaving 18 bases between them. The CDR3: CASSQETARRGSSGNTIYF. CDR3 sequence (DNA): TGTGCCAGCAGCCAAGAGACGGCGCGGAGGGGTAGCTCTGGAAACACCATATATTTT.

V usage is TRBV7-8 and J usage is TRBJ2-3; TRBD2 matches at 10 bases. V lost 4 bases, J lost 3 bases, and 13 bases stayed unmatched. Germline CDR1 and CDR2: SGHVS and FQNEAQ. The CDR3 is 18 residues long. CDR3 bases: TGTGCCAGCAGCTCAGATAGACTAGCGGGCTTGACTACAGATACGCAGTATTTT. Translated: CASSSDRLAGLTTDTQYF. The full variable domain, with the rest looked up from reference TRBV7-8 and TRBJ2-3, is GAGVSQSPRYKVAKRGQDVALRCDPISGHVSLFWYQQALGQGPEFLTYFQNEAQLDKSGLPSDRFFAERPEGSVSTLKIQRTQQEDSAVYLCASSSDRLAGLTTDTQYFGPGTRLTVL.

The chain employs TRBV18 and TRBJ2-4; D gene uncertain. V gave up 6 bases and J gave up 8 bases, with 14 bases separating them. Germline values: CDR1 KGHSH, CDR2 LQKENI. The CDR3 extends over 13 amino acids. The DNA of the CDR3 is TGTGCCAGCTCCCCTGTAATTAGGGACATTCAGTACTTC. Translation: CASSPVIRDIQYF.

J is TRBJ2-5 and V is TRBV6-5, with 7 bases that match TRBD2. The CDR3 totals 13 residues. Germline CDR1 and CDR2: MNHEY and SVGAGI. V shed 8 bases and J 5 bases; nucleotides not matched to a gene: 8. CDR3: CASRSSGRETQYF. Here the CDR3 DNA reads TGTGCCAGCCGGAGTTCCGGGAGGGAGACCCAGTACTTC.

J is TRBJ2-1 and V is TRBV7-6, with 9 bases identical to TRBD1. The CDR3 sequence is 16 residues long. Germline V lookup: CDR1 SGHVS, CDR2 FNYEAQ. V was clipped by 5 bases and J by 6 bases; unmatched bases: 11. Here the CDR3 reads CASSPRTGVGVNEQFF. As DNA, the CDR3 is TGTGCCAGCAGCCCCCGGACAGGGGTTGGGGTCAATGAGCAGTTCTTC.

The chain recombines TRBV29-1 with TRBJ1-1; TRBD1 agrees at 9 bases. The CDR3 extends over 12 amino acids. Germline CDR1 SQVTM, CDR2 ANQGSEA. Unmatched junction bases numbered 4, after V lost 4 bases and J lost 7 bases. The CDR3 region has the DNA TGCAGCGTTGCACAGGGGGCGAATGAAGCTTTCTTT. This encodes CSVAQGANEAFF. Using reference TRBV29-1 and TRBJ1-1 for the parts outside the CDR3, the full variable domain is SAVISQKPSRDICQRGTSLTIQCQVDSQVTMMFWYRQQPGQSLTLIATANQGSEATYESGFVIDKFPISRPNLTFSTLTVSNMSPEDSSIYLCSVAQGANEAFFGQGTRLTVV.

This clone came up a few times. This chain uses TRBV6-6 with TRBJ1-4; D not resolved. The germline gives CDR1 MNHNY, CDR2 SVGAGI (reference sequence). The V gene lost 6 bases and the J gene lost 0 bases, with 14 bases spanning the gap. This CDR3 region has 16 residues. For the CDR3, the DNA is TGTGCCAGCAGCTTTACCCGACACGCAACTAATGAAAAACTGTTTTTT. Translation gives CASSFTRHATNEKLFF.

Points on this clone: The sample contains more than one DNA sequence encoding this CDR3. V and J are TRBV18 and TRBJ1-4, with D unclear. V was shortened by 1 base and J by 2 bases, with 5 bases between the two germline ends. The CDR3 spans 14 residues. Germline V gives CDR1 KGHSH, CDR2 LQKENI. For the CDR3, the DNA is TGTGCCAGCTCACCACGGGGTACTAATGAAAAACTGTTTTTT. Protein: CASSPRGTNEKLFF.

The V gene is TRBV7-2, the J gene TRBJ2-7; D is unresolved. Trimming cost V 5 bases and J 9 bases, with 26 bases left between them. CDR1 and CDR2 from the germline V gene are SGHTA and FQGNSA. The CDR3 contains 16 residues. CDR3 sequence (DNA): TGTGCCAGCAGCCCGAGTCGGCGTGCCCCCTCCCGCGGGCAGTACTTC. Its protein product is CASSPSRRAPSRGQYF. The whole variable domain, filled in from reference TRBV7-2 and TRBJ2-7, reads GAGVSQSPSNKVTEKGKDVELRCDPISGHTALYWYRQSLGQGLEFLIYFQGNSAPDKSGLPSDRFSAERTGGSVSTLTIQRTQQEDSAVYLCASSPSRRAPSRGQYFGPGTRLTVT.

The CDR3 DNA is TGCGCCAGCAGCCACGGACTAGCGGGAGGGCCCTCGAGCTCCTACGAGCAGTACTTC. It is translated as CASSHGLAGGPSSSYEQYF. The V and J genes are TRBV4-3 and TRBJ2-7; TRBD2 matches 15 bases. In germline, CDR1 is LGHNA, CDR2 YSLEER. This CDR3 region has 19 residues. Trimming took 3 bases from V and 0 from J; bases not matched to a gene: 9.

A remark on this clone: Additional DNA sequences in this sample encode the identical CDR3. V gene TRBV28 combines with J gene TRBJ2-1; unclear D gene. The CDR3 is 11 residues long. V shed 3 bases and J shed 8 bases, with 5 bases lying between them. The germline gives CDR1 MDHEN, CDR2 SYDVKM. The chain's CDR3 is CASSFWDEQFF. The CDR3 nucleotides are TGTGCCAGCAGTTTTTGGGATGAGCAGTTCTTC. Full variable domain (missing parts from reference TRBV28 and TRBJ2-1): DVKVTQSSRYLVKRTGEKVFLECVQDMDHENMFWYRQDPGLGLRLIYFSYDVKMKEKGDIPEGYSVSREKKERFSLILESASTNQTSMYLCASSFWDEQFFGPGTRLTVL.

This clone has more than one count but fewer than ten. The sample contains more than one DNA sequence encoding this CDR3. The V call is TRBV18, the J call TRBJ2-1; D not certain. The V and J ends lost 3 bases and 0 bases respectively, with 9 bases between them. The CDR3 is 15 residues long. Looked up from germline, CDR1 is KGHSH and CDR2 is LQKENI. The CDR3 region has the DNA TGTGCCAGCTCACCGGTAGCTGGCTCCTACAATGAGCAGTTCTTC. Residues: CASSPVAGSYNEQFF.

The chain uses TRBV7-9 and TRBJ2-1; D gene uncertain. This CDR3 has 11 amino acids. V dropped 2 bases and J dropped 12 bases, with 8 bases sitting between them. Germline V lookup: CDR1 SEHNR, CDR2 FQNEAQ (reference sequence). In nucleotides, the CDR3 is TGTGCCAGCAGCTTAAAAAGGGCGCAGTTCTTC. Translating gives CASSLKRAQFF.

The chain links TRBV10-3 to TRBJ1-1, with 8 bases that match TRBD1. This CDR3 has 14 residues. V shed 4 bases and J 4 bases; nucleotides not matched to a gene: 5. Germline V gene lookup returns CDR1 ENHRY and CDR2 SYGVKD. CDR3 nucleotide sequence: TGTGCCATCAGTGCGCAGGGGGCAGGCACTGAAGCTTTCTTT. Protein: CAISAQGAGTEAFF.

The V and J genes are TRBV6-5 and TRBJ2-2; D is uncertain. Germline lookup yields CDR1 MNHEY and CDR2 SVGAGI. This CDR3 spans 15 amino acids. Trimming cost V 6 bases and J 4 bases, with 15 bases left between them. The CDR3 DNA reads TGTGCCAGCAGGCTAGGTGTTGCGGTCACCGGGGAGCTGTTTTTT. It is translated as CASRLGVAVTGELFF.

This clone showed up just a few times. The chain carries TRBV5-1 and TRBJ2-5; TRBD1 is a possible D gene (5 bases). This CDR3 spans 14 amino acids. Trimming removed 0 bases from V and 4 bases from J, with 10 bases in between. Per the germline V gene, CDR1 is SGHRS and CDR2 is YFSETQ. In DNA form, the CDR3 reads TGCGCCAGCAGCTTGGGACAGTTGCGAGAGACCCAGTACTTC. As protein: CASSLGQLRETQYF.

The chain has TRBV20-1 and TRBJ2-1, with D perhaps matching TRBD1 or TRBD2 (5 bases each). This CDR3 has 11 residues. Germline CDR1 is DFQATT and CDR2 is SNEGSKA (reference sequence). The V end lost 3 bases, the J end lost 7 bases, and 7 bases lay between the germline ends. The DNA for the CDR3 is TGCAGTGCTAGCGGGGCTAATGAGCAGTTCTTC. It codes for CSASGANEQFF.

This clone appeared a few times. V usage is TRBV6-1 and J usage is TRBJ2-6; unclear D gene. The V gene lost 5 bases and the J gene lost 0 bases, with 8 bases spanning the gap. This CDR3 has 15 amino acids. CDR1 and CDR2 (germline): MNHNS, SASEGT. The CDR3: CASSWEISGANVLTF. CDR3 sequence (DNA): TGTGCCAGCAGTTGGGAAATCTCTGGGGCCAACGTCCTGACTTTC.

The chain links TRBV7-9 to TRBJ2-7; D unresolved. This CDR3 is 14 amino acids long. Trimming cost V 3 bases and J 3 bases, with 12 bases left between them. Looked up from germline, CDR1 is SEHNR and CDR2 is FQNEAQ (reference sequence). DNA for the CDR3: TGTGCCAGCAGCTTTGGATCTGTGGACTACGAGCAGTACTTC. Residues: CASSFGSVDYEQYF. Complete variable domain (other parts from reference TRBV7-9 and TRBJ2-7): DTGVSQNPRHKITKRGQNVTFRCDPISEHNRLYWYRQTLGQGPEFLTYFQNEAQLEKSRLLSDRFSAERPKGSFSTLEIQRTEQGDSAMYLCASSFGSVDYEQYFGPGTRLTVT.

The genes are TRBV28 and TRBJ2-1; maybe TRBD2 (5 bases). Germline V lookup: CDR1 MDHEN, CDR2 SYDVKM. The CDR3 spans 12 residues. Between the trimmed V and J ends, which lost 1 base and 12 bases, there was a span of 10 bases. CDR3: CASSLLEARQFF. Written as DNA, the CDR3 is TGTGCCAGCAGTTTATTGGAGGCTAGGCAGTTCTTC.